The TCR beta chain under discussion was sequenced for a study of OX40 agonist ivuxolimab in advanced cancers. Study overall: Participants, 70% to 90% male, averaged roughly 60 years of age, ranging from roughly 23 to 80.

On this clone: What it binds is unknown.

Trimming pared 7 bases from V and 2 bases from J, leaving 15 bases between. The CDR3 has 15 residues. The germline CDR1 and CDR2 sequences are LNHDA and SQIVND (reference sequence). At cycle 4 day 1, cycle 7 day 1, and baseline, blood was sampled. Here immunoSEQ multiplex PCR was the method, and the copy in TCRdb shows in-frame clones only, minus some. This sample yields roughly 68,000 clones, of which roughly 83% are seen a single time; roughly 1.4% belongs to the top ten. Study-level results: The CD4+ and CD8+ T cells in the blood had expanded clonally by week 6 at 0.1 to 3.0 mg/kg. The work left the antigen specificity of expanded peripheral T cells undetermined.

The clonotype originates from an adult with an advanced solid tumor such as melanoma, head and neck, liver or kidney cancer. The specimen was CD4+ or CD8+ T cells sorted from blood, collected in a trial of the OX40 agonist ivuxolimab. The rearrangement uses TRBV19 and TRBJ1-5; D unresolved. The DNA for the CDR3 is TGTGCCAGTAAATTGGAAACGGACCGCAATCAGCCCCAGCATTTT. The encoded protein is CASKLETDRNQPQHF.